The 5 T cell receptor beta chains listed next were all sequenced from one sample in a study of beta chain features in type 1 diabetes. Study-level findings and limits: All four CD4+ subsets of Type 1 diabetes patients contained TCRB CDR3s that were moderately but significantly shorter.

All of the isolated RNA was reverse transcribed, so expressed TCRB transcripts were sequenced. Assay: immunoSEQ multiplex PCR; the TCRdb copy retains only in-frame clones and omits some. The table shows about 230,000 clones, with under 20% occurring only once. Their cognate antigens are unknown. Source material: naive CD4+ T cells from blood. Source of these receptors: a man aged 25-40 years with type 1 diabetes.

This clone was counted only a few times. The chain recombines TRBV19 with TRBJ2-1; the D is unclear. V lost 8 bases, J lost 0 bases, and 14 bases lay in between. Germline V gives CDR1 LNHDA, CDR2 SQIVND (reference sequence). This CDR3 is 15 amino acids long. The CDR3 coding sequence is TGTGCCAGTTCCCGGGCGGCTAGCTCCTACAATGAGCAGTTCTTC. Its protein product is CASSRAASSYNEQFF.

A few counts support this clone. The rearrangement joins TRBV7-8 to TRBJ2-5; D perhaps matches TRBD1 (5 bases). The CDR3 is made up of 14 amino acids. CDR1 is SGHVS, CDR2 FQNEAQ, per germline. V was cut by 2 bases and J by 1 base, with 8 bases left in between. The CDR3 here is CASSLLQGQETQYF. CDR3 DNA: TGTGCCAGCAGCTTACTTCAGGGCCAAGAGACCCAGTACTTC.

This clone was found a few times. The chain has TRBV25-1 and TRBJ2-5; D is unresolved. Germline-derived CDR1 and CDR2 are MGHDK and SYGVNS. CDR3 length: 14 amino acids. Deletions cut 5 bases from V and 1 base from J, with 11 bases between. The CDR3 coding sequence is TGTGCCAGCAGTTTGGGCAGCCTCCAAGAGACCCAGTACTTC. This encodes CASSLGSLQETQYF.

DNA of the CDR3: TGTGCCAGCAGCTCTTTAGACTATGGCTACACCTTC. This translates into CASSSLDYGYTF. The V and J genes are TRBV7-9 and TRBJ1-2; D is unresolved. Germline V gene sequence: CDR1 SEHNR, CDR2 FQNEAQ (reference sequence). V lost 4 bases to trimming and J lost 3 bases, with 6 bases between them. CDR3 length equals 12 residues.

CDR3 region: CATSRDRGFLPYEQYF. For the CDR3, the DNA is TGTGCCACCAGCAGAGATAGGGGATTTCTACCCTACGAGCAGTACTTC. The chain carries TRBV15 and TRBJ2-7, with D perhaps TRBD1 (5 bases). Germline-derived CDR1 and CDR2 are LNHNV and YYDKDF (reference sequence). Trimming took 0 bases from V and 2 from J, leaving 14 bases between them. The CDR3 length is 16 residues.